These 5 T cell receptor beta chains came from one sample sequenced in a study of CD8+ T cells in alopecia areata. Extracted RNA was reverse transcribed, and the resulting cDNA served as sequencing template. The data were produced by immunoSEQ multiplex PCR, yet TCRdb's version contains in-frame clones alone and is incomplete. Altogether around 130,000 clones are present, around 60% being singletons, with the ten largest covering less than 5.5%. The sample in question was CD4+ T cells sorted from blood, obtained at week 0. The source of these receptors is a human donor with alopecia areata.

The CDR3 loop reads CASSSNSRAFF. Written as DNA, the CDR3 is TGCGCCAGCAGCTCTAACAGCCGAGCTTTCTTT. The J gene is TRBJ1-1, the V gene TRBV4-3; D uncertain. Trimming removed 5 bases at V and 10 bases at J, with 11 bases between. This CDR3 is built from 11 residues. The germline V gene has CDR1 LGHNA and CDR2 YSLEER.

The chain uses TRBV4-3 and TRBJ2-4, with a weak D call TRBD2 (6 bases). Germline V gene sequence: CDR1 LGHNA, CDR2 YSLEER. CDR3 length equals 15 residues. Between the trimmed V and J ends, which lost 0 bases and 3 bases, there was a span of 9 bases. The CDR3 is CASSQEPGVKNIQYF. The CDR3 DNA is TGCGCCAGCAGCCAAGAACCGGGAGTCAAAAACATTCAGTACTTC.

This clone showed up just a few times. The junction shows a germline mismatch at one end, possibly a read error. The chain links TRBV4-2 to TRBJ1-2, with TRBD1 matching over 8 bases. This CDR3 is built from 14 residues. Germline-derived CDR1 and CDR2 are LGHNA and YNFKEQ. The CDR3 DNA reads TGTGCCAGCAGCAAAGACAGGGGTGCTTATGGCTACACCTTC. It encodes CASSKDRGAYGYTF.

This clone was recorded a few times. The chain uses TRBV7-9 and TRBJ2-1, with a possible D match to TRBD1 (5 bases). The germline V and J ends were trimmed by 1 base and 7 bases, with 11 bases remaining between them. The CDR3 covers 14 residues. CDR1 SEHNR and CDR2 FQNEAQ come from the germline V gene (reference sequence). CDR3 residues: CASSLGGRVNEQFF. In nucleotides, the CDR3 is TGTGCCAGCAGCTTAGGAGGCAGGGTTAATGAGCAGTTCTTC.

J is TRBJ2-4 and V is TRBV7-8, with 13 bases that match TRBD2. V lost 5 bases, J lost 4 bases, and 5 bases stayed unmatched. Germline V CDR1 and CDR2: SGHVS, FQNEAQ. This CDR3 has 16 residues. The CDR3 loop reads CASSLGTSGAKNIQYF. As DNA, the CDR3 is TGTGCCAGCAGCCTCGGGACTAGCGGGGCTAAAAACATTCAGTACTTC.